This TCR beta chain was recorded in a study of CXCR3-negative and CXCR3-positive naive CD8 T cells. Whole-study findings and limits: The TRB CDR3s that CXCR3-positive naive cells carried were more hydrophobic than those of CXCR3-negative naive cells.

UMI-labeled 5' RACE yielded the TRB cDNA libraries. TCRdb re-called the 5' RACE reads and gives one entry per CDR3 protein, without DNA. The listing records 150,000 to 170,000 distinct CDR3 sequences. CDR3 length: 16 residues. CDR1 and CDR2 from the germline V gene are LNHDA and SQIVND (reference sequence). Comments on this clonotype: Antigen: not known.

Those CD8+ T cells considered naive were CD45RO-CCR7+CD27+CD95-. The source material was naive CXCR3+ CD8+ T cells from blood. Noted subset: CD45RO-CCR7+CD27+CD95- naive CD8+ T cells expressing CXCR3 (TNR3+). The gene calls are TRBV19 and TRBJ2-1; TCRdb returns TRBD2, unconfirmable since there is no DNA. The TCR was taken from a human donor in good health. Some clones in this sample may be carry-over from other donors' samples. The CDR3 protein is CASSMGETSGYNEQFF.